The T cell receptor (beta chain) described here comes from a study of blood T cell repertoires in COVID-19. On the study more broadly: Spain, Italy and the United States supplied samples that represented acute and convalescent COVID-19. Sources were T cells, B-cell-depleted T cells, or PBMCs; the material itself was cDNA or gDNA.

Patients of the Seattle cohort, enrolled during active infection, were followed longitudinally. In the study's own analysis: Using reference gene primer amplification, nucleated cell counts were estimated. Method: immunoSEQ multiplex PCR; TCRdb's copy keeps in-frame clones and lacks some. V, J and clone size are those of that table, while D and trimming were read from the DNA. The data contain about 68,000 clones, 70% to 90% of them seen just once; the ten biggest clones take up around 3.7%. V lost 2 bases to trimming and J lost 5 bases, with 16 bases between them. The CDR3 is 15 amino acids. CDR1 and CDR2 (germline): MNHNS, SASEGT.

This TCR was recovered from a woman aged 45-60 years with COVID-19, enrolled during active disease. The chain links TRBV6-1 to TRBJ2-7; D possibly corresponds to TRBD2 (6 bases). Sequencing was done on a sample of peripheral blood. The CDR3 loop is CASSETRRTGDEQYF. CDR3 DNA sequence: TGTGCCAGCAGTGAAACCCGACGCACGGGGGACGAGCAGTACTTC.